This T cell receptor beta chain was recovered during a study of T cell responses to AZD1222 COVID-19 vaccine. The study's findings and limits: Vaccination with two AZD1222 doses was followed by a rise in Spike-specific TCR breadth and depth. The donors showed a predominance of white British ancestry and of females, with possible underestimation of clonal diversity. Variant regions that are unmutated are reportedly the target of nearly half of spike-specific TCRs.

A remark on this clone: Its antigen is as yet unknown.

The junction had 2 bases not matched to a gene; V was cut back by 4 bases and J by 2 bases. There are 14 residues in the CDR3. Germline V CDR1 and CDR2: SQVTM, ANQGSEA. Repertoires were generated with immunoSEQ multiplex PCR, while TCRdb's copy carries only in-frame clones and drops some. Of just over 80,000 clones listed, about 87% were seen once; the top ten hold about 5.7%. This chain links TRBV29-1 with TRBJ1-3; 10 nucleotides align to TRBD1. The TCR comes from an adult in good health. The sequencing here drew on peripheral blood, taken on day 0 of AZD1222 vaccination. The CDR3 loop reads CSVADRGTGNTIYF. CDR3 bases: TGCAGCGTTGCGGACAGGGGGACTGGAAACACCATATATTTT.